Detailed here is one TCR beta chain. Its antigen is as yet unknown. This entry comes from a study of CD8+ T cells in alopecia areata. Overall study findings and caveats: Amid tofacitinib therapy, many expanded lesional clones stayed present in scalp and blood. Among the top 100, expanded CD8+ clones were significantly decreased by tofacitinib, as was scalp clonality.

Indicated treatment: oral pan-JAK inhibitor, 5-10 mg twice daily. Peripheral blood and lesional scalp punch biopsies were taken from alopecia areata patients. Researchers picked out CD4+ and CD8+ T cells from PBMCs by sorting. Following RNA extraction, reverse transcription yielded cDNA that acted as the sequencing template. The data were produced by immunoSEQ multiplex PCR, yet TCRdb's version contains in-frame clones alone and is incomplete. The table shows hundreds of thousands of clones, with approximately 72% occurring only once. Germline-derived CDR1 and CDR2 are SGHRS and YFSETQ. The length of the CDR3 is 15 residues. The germline V and J ends were trimmed by 0 bases and 6 bases, with 13 bases remaining between them.

The J gene is TRBJ2-4, the V gene TRBV5-1; either TRBD1 or TRBD2 may supply D (5 bases each). Here the sequenced sample was CD4+ T cells sorted from blood, taken between weeks 43 and 45, from a patient treated with tofacitinib. The TCR originated in a human donor with alopecia areata. The CDR3 coding sequence is TGCGCCAGCAGCTTGGGGTCGGGACGCCTAAACATTCAGTACTTC. Translation gives CASSLGSGRLNIQYF.